Below are 9 T cell receptor beta chains sequenced from a single sample in a study of T-cell reconstitution after alpha-beta-depleted transplantation in children. This sample's TCRbeta library carried unique molecular identifier barcodes. Each CDR3 protein is one row after TCRdb ran MiXCR on the PCR reads. The sample consists of 450,000 to 600,000 distinct CDR3 sequences, under 12% of them appearing once. This specimen consisted of PBMCs, obtained before TCRalphabeta/CD19-depleted stem cell transplant. The receptors come from a child aged 2 to 15 with inherited bone marrow failure, due to receive a stem cell transplant.

This clonotype was observed at least ten times. The rearrangement joins TRBV29-1 to TRBJ1-1; TRBD1 matches at 7 bases. The V gene's germline CDR1 is SQVTM and CDR2 ANQGSEA. The CDR3 has 13 residues. The V gene end was trimmed by 6 bases and the J gene end by 5 bases; junction bases not matched to a gene: 9. In DNA, the CDR3 is TGCAGCGTCCTTAGGGGGCCTCGGACTGAAGCTTTCTTT. Encoded protein: CSVLRGPRTEAFF.

This clonotype was counted many times. CDR3 in DNA: TGCAGCGTTGGGTGGCTCGGGGGGGCGTTGGCCGAGCAGTACTTC. This codes for CSVGWLGGALAEQYF. J is TRBJ2-7 and V is TRBV29-1, with 8 bases identical to TRBD2. The CDR3 sequence is 15 residues long. V trimming: 4 bases; J trimming: 6 bases; junction bases outside the gene matches: 14. The V gene's germline CDR1 is SQVTM and CDR2 ANQGSEA.

Comments on this clonotype: A much larger clone differs by one base, so this may be a read error. The chain combines TRBV20-1 with TRBJ2-7, with 7 nucleotides matching TRBD2. J gave up 0 bases and V 8 bases, and 7 bases lay outside the gene matches. Germline lookup yields CDR1 DFQATT and CDR2 SNEGSKA (reference sequence). The CDR3 sequence is 13 residues long. The DNA for the CDR3 is TGCAGTCTCGGAGCGGGGTTCTCCTACGAGCAGTACTTC. It specifies CSLGAGFSYEQYF.

This clonotype appeared many times. V is TRBV13 and J is TRBJ2-7; D is possibly TRBD1 or TRBD2 (5 bases each). The length of the CDR3 is 16 residues. Per germline, CDR1 PRHDT and CDR2 FYEKMQ (reference sequence). Trimming took off 1 base at V and 0 bases at J, with 13 bases between the two ends. CDR3 amino acids: CASSLDRDGDSYEQYF. The CDR3 coding sequence is TGTGCCAGCAGCTTAGACCGGGACGGAGACTCCTACGAGCAGTACTTC.

The chain couples TRBV7-2 to TRBJ2-1, with D perhaps TRBD1 (6 bases). This CDR3 contains 14 residues. Germline V gene data show CDR1 as SGHTA and CDR2 as FQGNSA. Trimming pared 7 bases from V and 4 bases from J, leaving 14 bases between. CDR3 region: CASILGQTYNEQFF. CDR3 in DNA: TGTGCCAGCATTCTTGGACAGACTTACAATGAGCAGTTCTTC.

This clonotype was seen at least ten times. The chain has TRBV12-3 or TRBV12-4 and TRBJ2-5; D not certain. The CDR3 is made up of 11 amino acids. Trimming took 3 bases from V and 6 from J, leaving 5 bases between them. The CDR3 is CASSFSQTQYF. For the CDR3, the DNA is TGTGCCAGCAGTTTCTCCCAGACCCAGTACTTC.

Only a few counts were recorded for this clonotype. The genes are TRBV25-1 and TRBJ1-2; a weak D match, TRBD1 (6 bases). V was clipped by 1 base and J by 6 bases, with 9 bases between them. Germline lookup yields CDR1 MGHDK and CDR2 SYGVNS. CDR3 length equals 13 residues. The CDR3 DNA is TGTGCCAGCAGTGAATCGGGGGCAGATGGCTACACCTTC. It is translated as CASSESGADGYTF.

Many counts were recorded for this clonotype. This chain uses TRBV28 with TRBJ1-4; D is uncertain. V lost 1 base to trimming and J lost 8 bases, with 11 bases between them. The CDR3 runs 14 residues. Germline V gene sequence: CDR1 MDHEN, CDR2 SYDVKM. CDR3 residues: CASSLLGPEEKLFF. The DNA for the CDR3 is TGTGCCAGCAGTTTATTGGGCCCGGAGGAAAAACTGTTTTTT.

This clonotype was counted many times. The chain combines TRBV27 with TRBJ2-7, with 9 bases matching TRBD1. The trim removed 6 bases at V and 5 bases at J, leaving 14 bases unmatched. The CDR3 runs 16 residues. Germline V gene lookup returns CDR1 MNHEY and CDR2 SMNVEV (reference sequence). CDR3 loop: CASRLSPGTGRDEQYF. CDR3 DNA: TGTGCCAGCAGACTGTCCCCCGGGACAGGGAGGGACGAGCAGTACTTC.